Listed below are T cell receptor beta chains from one sample, sequenced in a study of response to subunit inactivated influenza vaccine. TCRdb re-called the RT-PCR reads with MiXCR, one entry per CDR3 protein. Of about 520,000 distinct CDR3 sequences listed, roughly 25% were seen once; the top ten hold over 1.5%. This specimen consisted of CD4+ T cells sorted from PBMCs, obtained about 5 days after vaccination. These receptors all come from a middle-aged man who received an inactivated influenza vaccine. The CDR3 runs from the conserved cysteine through the conserved F or W. Fields, in order: clone size, J gene, D gene, V gene, CDR3 DNA, CDR3 protein. The D gene is left open where the match is weak. A clone size is listed for some rows: how often the clone was seen (once, few, many), or a class if it is expanded.

>NA|TRBJ2-3|NA|TRBV20-1
TGCAGTGCTACGGGAGCAGATACGCAGTATTTT
CSATGADTQYF
>NA|TRBJ1-1|NA|TRBV6-2/TRBV6-3
TGTGCCAGCAGCCCGGGGCAGACTGAAGCTTTCTTT
CASSPGQTEAFF
>NA|TRBJ2-7|TRBD2|TRBV10-3
TGTGCCATCAGACCCGGGACTAGTGTTGTTGGGTACGAGCAGTACTTC
CAIRPGTSVVGYEQYF
>once|TRBJ1-4|NA|TRBV10-3
TGTGCCATCAGTCGGGACCCCGAAAAACTGTTTTTT
CAISRDPEKLFF
>few|TRBJ2-3|TRBD2|TRBV4-1
TGCGCCAGCAGCCATCGCGGGAGGGAGAGGGCAGATACGCAGTATTTT
CASSHRGRERADTQYF
>NA|TRBJ1-2|NA|TRBV6-2/TRBV6-3
TGTGCCAGCAGTTACTCCACGGGTGGCTACACCTTC
CASSYSTGGYTF
>NA|TRBJ2-1|NA|TRBV7-2
TGTGCCAGCAGCCCCCAGGACGGAAGCTCCTACAATGAGCAGTTCTTC
CASSPQDGSSYNEQFF
>NA|TRBJ2-1|NA|TRBV7-2
TGTGCCAGCAGCTTCTACGGGGGTGGAGGCAATGAGCAGTTCTTC
CASSFYGGGGNEQFF
>few|TRBJ2-7|NA|TRBV20-1
TGCAGTGCTAGAGATGAGGGGCCCCAAAATCGGTACTTC
CSARDEGPQNRYF
>NA|TRBJ1-5|NA|TRBV18
TGTGCCAGCTCACCTGACGGACGCGACAATCAGCCCCAGCATTTT
CASSPDGRDNQPQHF
>few|TRBJ2-7|NA|TRBV7-2
TGTGCCAGCAGCTTAGATCAGGGGATGGGGTACGAGCAGTACTTC
CASSLDQGMGYEQYF
>NA|TRBJ2-1|TRBD2|TRBV5-1
TGCGCCACCGATACTAGCGGGAGTTACAATGAGCAGTTCTTC
CATDTSGSYNEQFF
>NA|TRBJ2-6|NA|TRBV9
TGTGCCAGCAGCGGACGTAGCAGGGGGGAGGTCCTGACTTTC
CASSGRSRGEVLTF
>few|TRBJ2-2|NA|TRBV5-1
TGCGCCAGCAGCTTGGAACCGAGCACCGGGGAGCTGTTTTTT
CASSLEPSTGELFF
>NA|TRBJ2-1|TRBD2|TRBV12-3/TRBV12-4
TGTGCCAGCAGTTTAGCAGGTCGCGGGAGATCCCTCAATGAGCAGTTCTTC
CASSLAGRGRSLNEQFF
>NA|TRBJ1-1|TRBD1|TRBV10-2
TGCGCCAGCAGTGCCGGGACAGGGATCACTGAAGCTTTCTTT
CASSAGTGITEAFF